What follows are 8 T cell receptor beta chains derived from one specimen sequenced in a study of tissue T cells after allogeneic stem cell transplantation. Time point noted: mouse harvest day 14 after allogeneic transplant. The graft held 10^6 splenic CD5+ T cells and 10^7 T-cell-depleted bone marrow cells. Libraries were prepared by immunoSEQ multiplex PCR; TCRdb keeps only in-frame clonotypes and omits some of them. The table shows 7,800 or so clones, with about a third occurring only once. The sequencing input was skin. These receptors were taken from a female BALB/c mouse given C57BL/6 T cells with graft-versus-host disease after an allogeneic hematopoietic cell transplant.

A note on this clone: This may arise from a read error, as a much more abundant clone is one base away. The genes are named according to mouse. The read finishes 1 residue shy of the CDR3 end, and the germline J gene is used to complete it. This chain joins TRBV26 and TRBJ1-1; D is ambiguous. CDR1 KGHPV and CDR2 FQNQEV come from the germline V gene (reference sequence). The CDR3 spans 13 residues. Trimming cost V 2 bases and J 1 base, with 5 bases left between them. Partial CDR3 DNA: TGTGCCAGCAGTCTGCCAGCGAACACAGAAGTCTTC. Translation: CASSLPANTEVF. From start to end, the CDR3 is CASSLPANTEVFF. The full variable domain, its missing parts supplied by reference TRBV26 and TRBJ1-1, is NSKVIQTPRYLVKGQGQKAKMRCIPEKGHPVVFWYQQNKNNEFKFLINFQNQEVLQQIDMTEKRFSAECPSNSPCSLEIQSSEAGDSALYLCASSLPANTEVFFGKGTRLTVV.

Only a few counts were recorded for this clone. Gene names follow the mouse nomenclature. The read comes to an end 1 residue before the CDR3 does, leaving the germline J gene to fill in the end. This chain connects TRBV13-2 to TRBJ1-1; D gene ambiguous. The V end lost 1 base, the J end lost 0 bases, and 7 bases lay between the germline ends. This CDR3 has 14 residues. The germline V gene encodes CDR1 NNHNN and CDR2 SYGAGS (reference sequence). The DNA read from the CDR3 is TGTGCCAGCGGTGATCGGGCTTCAAACACAGAAGTCTTC. Protein: CASGDRASNTEVF. The CDR3, in full, reads CASGDRASNTEVFF.

A remark on this clone: Mouse gene names apply. CDR3 bases read: TGTGCCAGCAGCGCGGACAGGAGCGAAAGATTATTT. It translates to CASSADRSERLF. From start to end, the CDR3 is CASSADRSERLFF. The chain joins TRBV3 to TRBJ1-4; 7 bases are shared with TRBD1. From the germline J gene comes the end of the CDR3, since the read stops 1 residue before it. Trimming at V came to 5 bases and at J to 7 bases, leaving 4 bases not matched to a gene. In germline, CDR1 is SNHLY, CDR2 FYNGKV (reference sequence). This CDR3 is built from 13 residues.

In this sample, this clone is medium-sized (0.01 to 0.1%). The listed genes are named as in mouse. CDR3 DNA, as far as it was read: TGCTCCAGCAGTCAATCCCCAACCCCCGGGGACACCCAGTAC. Protein product: CSSSQSPTPGDTQY. The full CDR3 reads CSSSQSPTPGDTQYF. The rearrangement joins TRBV23 to TRBJ2-5. Read data end 1 residue before the CDR3 end; the end is taken from the germline J gene. CDR1 is KGHTA, CDR2 FQNQQP, per germline. The CDR3 has 15 amino acids.

With respect to this clone: Gene names denote mouse genes. The read gets to within 1 residue of the CDR3 end, and the germline J gene fills in the rest. The chain joins TRBV23 to TRBJ2-1; TRBD2, the D gene given by the table, was not confirmed from the DNA. CDR3 length: 16 amino acids. Germline CDR1 and CDR2: KGHTA and FQNQQP. The CDR3 sequence: CSSSLRRTGGNAEQFF. The CDR3 bases that were read are TGCTCCAGCAGTCTCCGACGGACTGGGGGGAATGCTGAGCAGTTC.

By frequency in the sample, this clone is medium-sized. The gene names here belong to mouse. The read halts 1 residue ahead of the CDR3 end, with the missing end drawn from the germline J gene. The chain joins TRBV12-2 to TRBJ1-6; possibly TRBD1 for D (6 bases). TRBJ1-6 is placed among ORFs of uncertain function. Trimming took off 2 bases at V and 0 bases at J, with 7 bases between the two ends. From germline, CDR1 is SGHLS and CDR2 HYDKME. CDR3 length: 15 residues. CDR3 DNA (partial): TGTGCCAGCTCTCAGGACAGTTCCTATAATTCGCCCCTCTAC. Encoded protein: CASSQDSSYNSPLY. The complete CDR3 sequence is CASSQDSSYNSPLYF.

By sample fraction, this clone is medium-sized (0.01 to 0.1%). Gene names refer to mouse genes. The read is 1 residue too short to cover the CDR3 end, so that end is filled in from the germline J gene. The chain is built from TRBV1 and TRBJ2-1, with 9 nucleotides matching TRBD2. The junction had 3 bases not matched to a gene; V was cut back by 2 bases and J by 7 bases. Per the germline V gene, CDR1 is NSQYPW and CDR2 is LRSPGD (reference sequence). CDR3 length: 14 residues. This chain's CDR3 is CTCSAPLGGAEQFF. Incomplete CDR3 DNA: TGCACCTGCAGTGCACCACTGGGGGGAGCTGAGCAGTTC.

With respect to this clone: The gene names here belong to mouse. Read sequence stops 1 residue before the CDR3 end, and the germline J gene provides the missing end. The chain is built from TRBV26 and TRBJ1-3; D gene unclear. CDR3 length: 15 residues. V lost 0 bases, J lost 0 bases, and 6 bases lay in between. Per germline, CDR1 KGHPV and CDR2 FQNQEV (reference sequence). The DNA read from the CDR3 is TGTGCCAGCAGTCTGTCGATGAATTCTGGAAATACGCTCTAT. It translates to CASSLSMNSGNTLY. The full CDR3 sequence reads CASSLSMNSGNTLYF.